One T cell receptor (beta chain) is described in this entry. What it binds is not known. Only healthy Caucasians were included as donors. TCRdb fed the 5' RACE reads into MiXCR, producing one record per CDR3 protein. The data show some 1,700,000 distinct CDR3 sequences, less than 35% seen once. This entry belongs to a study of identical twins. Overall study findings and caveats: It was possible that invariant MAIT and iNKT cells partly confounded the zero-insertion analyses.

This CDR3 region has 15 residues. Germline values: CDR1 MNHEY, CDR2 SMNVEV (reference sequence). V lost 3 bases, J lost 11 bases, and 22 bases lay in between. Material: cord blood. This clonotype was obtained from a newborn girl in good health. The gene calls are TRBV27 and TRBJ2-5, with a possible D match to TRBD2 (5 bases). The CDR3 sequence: CASSFLRGVGWEQYF. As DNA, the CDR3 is TGTGCCAGCAGTTTTTTACGAGGCGTAGGGTGGGAGCAGTACTTC.